These 8 T cell receptor beta chains were all obtained from the same sample, sequenced in a study of T cells after yellow fever vaccination. TCRdb reprocessed the 5' RACE reads via MiXCR and lists one record per CDR3 protein. The profile shows a few hundred thousand distinct CDR3 sequences, roughly 7% of them singletons. The source material was PBMCs, sampled 35 to 50 days after the first yellow fever vaccination. The receptor set was obtained from a man between 18 and 29 years old who received the YFV17D yellow fever vaccine.

This clonotype was observed a few times. This sequence joins TRBV6-5 and TRBJ2-5; TRBD1 aligns across 12 bases. The germline gives CDR1 MNHEY, CDR2 SVGAGI. Losses at the gene ends were 2 bases for V and 4 bases for J; bases not matched to a gene: 11. The CDR3 sequence is 18 residues long. The CDR3 sequence is CASSYPPKGQGARETQYF. CDR3 DNA sequence: TGTGCCAGCAGTTACCCCCCAAAGGGACAGGGGGCGAGAGAGACCCAGTACTTC.

The J gene is TRBJ2-7, the V gene TRBV28; a possible D gene is TRBD1 (5 bases). Germline V CDR1 and CDR2: MDHEN, SYDVKM. Deletions cut 7 bases from V and 6 bases from J, with 10 bases between. The CDR3 has 11 amino acids. The CDR3 here is CASTLGAEQYV. CDR3 nucleotide sequence: TGTGCCAGCACCCTAGGGGCCGAGCAGTACGTC.

The chain links TRBV20-1 to TRBJ1-2, with a weak D call TRBD1 (5 bases). CDR1 is DFQATT and CDR2 is SNEGSKA in the germline V gene (reference sequence). The CDR3 runs 12 residues. Trimming stripped 2 bases from V and 6 bases from J, with 10 bases between. The chain's CDR3 is CSARFWGDGYTF. In nucleotides, the CDR3 is TGCAGTGCTAGATTCTGGGGGGATGGCTACACCTTC.

Only a few counts were recorded for this clonotype. The chain carries TRBV6-5 and TRBJ2-1; D is unclear. Germline V gene data show CDR1 as MNHEY and CDR2 as SVGAGI. The germline V and J ends were trimmed by 5 bases and 5 bases, with 10 bases remaining between them. This CDR3 contains 13 residues. The CDR3 bases are TGTGCCAGCAGTCCCCAACCTCACAATGAGCAGTTCTTC. It yields the protein CASSPQPHNEQFF.

This clonotype was counted between two and nine times. This chain joins TRBV6-2 or TRBV6-3 and TRBJ1-2; a weak D match, TRBD1 (6 bases). V was clipped by 6 bases and J by 8 bases, with 16 bases between them. Germline loops: CDR1 MNHEY, CDR2 SVGEGT. The CDR3 covers 13 residues. This CDR3 reads CASRPRTVQGYTF. DNA of the CDR3: TGTGCCAGCAGACCACGGACAGTTCAAGGCTACACCTTC.

The rearrangement uses TRBV9 and TRBJ2-1; 7 bases match TRBD2. This CDR3 comprises 14 residues. V shed 2 bases and J 9 bases; nucleotides not matched to a gene: 8. The germline V gene has CDR1 SGDLS and CDR2 YYNGEE. The DNA for the CDR3 is TGTGCCAGCAGCGTGGGGGGGGGAACCGGTGAGCAGTTCTTC. It codes for CASSVGGGTGEQFF.

Only a few counts were recorded for this clonotype. The rearrangement uses TRBV28 and TRBJ2-3; 10 positions match TRBD1. V dropped 6 bases and J dropped 7; count of bases not matched to a gene: 13. This CDR3 has 16 amino acids. Germline V lookup: CDR1 MDHEN, CDR2 SYDVKM. CDR3 DNA: TGTGCCAGCAGAGGTGGTGACAGGGGGCCCCACCATACGCAGTATTTT. Its protein is CASRGGDRGPHHTQYF.

This clonotype has only a few counts. The chain links TRBV9 to TRBJ2-3, with D perhaps matching TRBD2 (6 bases). The CDR3 extends over 18 amino acids. With 0 bases removed from V and 2 bases from J, the gap between germline ends came to 19 bases. CDR1 is SGDLS and CDR2 is YYNGEE in the germline V gene. CDR3 in DNA: TGTGCCAGCAGCGTAGCGGCCTCGGGCAGGGACTTCACAGATACGCAGTATTTT. Amino acid sequence: CASSVAASGRDFTDTQYF.